The subject of this entry is one T cell receptor beta chain. This record comes from a study of blood T cell repertoires in COVID-19. As for the study in general: PBMCs, B-cell-depleted T cells, or T cells were the source of the cDNA or gDNA that made up the material.

V gave up 1 base and J gave up 2 bases; unmatched junction bases: 4. CDR1 and CDR2 (germline): LNHDA, SQIVND (reference sequence). This CDR3 spans 18 amino acids. The method was immunoSEQ multiplex PCR; TCRdb's version includes in-frame clones alone and lacks a portion of them. The sample contains about 140,000 clones, around 88% of which appear only once. This chain connects TRBV19 to TRBJ2-1; 14 nucleotides line up with TRBD2. This clonotype was obtained from a woman aged 55-70 years with acute or convalescent COVID-19. The sequencing sample was made of peripheral blood. The CDR3 here is CASSIGTSGGLTYNEQFF. CDR3 sequence (DNA): TGTGCCAGTAGTATAGGGACTAGCGGGGGGCTCACCTACAATGAGCAGTTCTTC.